The 18 T cell receptor beta chains given below trace back to one sample, sequenced in a study of blood T cells in healthy people across ages. Then a second PCR, running roughly 7 to 11 cycles, was carried out with a sample-barcoded 5' primer and a J-beta primer mix. One entry per CDR3 protein, called by TCRdb with MiXCR from the 5' RACE reads. The table shows around 1.5 million distinct CDR3 sequences, with around 42% occurring only once. Sample: blood. These receptors were taken from a young woman in good health.

This clonotype occurred a few times. The chain joins TRBV12-3 or TRBV12-4 to TRBJ1-5; D not resolved. The CDR3 runs to 14 residues. The germline V and J ends were trimmed by 7 bases and 4 bases, with 14 bases remaining between them. The CDR3 region has the DNA TGTGCCAGCACTCCCCTGGACGGGAATCAGCCCCAGCATTTT. Protein product: CASTPLDGNQPQHF.

The rearrangement links TRBV4-2 to TRBJ2-5; 9 positions agree with TRBD2. Germline CDR1 and CDR2: LGHNA and YNFKEQ. This CDR3 spans 17 amino acids. Trimming took 3 bases from V and 11 from J; bases not matched to a gene: 19. DNA of the CDR3: TGTGCCAGCAGCCAGGCTCAACCGGGACTAGCTGTCTATGAGCAGTACTTC. Amino acid sequence: CASSQAQPGLAVYEQYF.

About this clonotype itself: One junction end disagrees with the germline gene, perhaps due to a read error. The V and J genes are TRBV6-6 and TRBJ2-7; 7 nucleotides align to TRBD1. The CDR3 has 16 residues. In germline, CDR1 is MNHNY, CDR2 SVGAGI (reference sequence). CDR3 nucleotide sequence: TGTGCCGGCAGGCCACCGACAGGGACGAGCTCCTACGAGCAGTACTTC. This translates into CAGRPPTGTSSYEQYF.

This clonotype showed up just a few times. A read error is possible here, since a much larger clone lies one base away. The chain couples TRBV20-1 to TRBJ2-2, with 13 bases matching TRBD2. This CDR3 has 18 residues. After removal of 5 bases from V and 3 bases from J, the junction contained 12 bases not matched to a gene. Germline lookup yields CDR1 DFQATT and CDR2 SNEGSKA (reference sequence). The CDR3 loop reads CSAFSLITSGGDTGELFF. CDR3 coding DNA: TGCAGTGCTTTTTCCCTTATAACTAGCGGGGGGGACACCGGGGAGCTGTTTTTT.

This chain connects TRBV7-2 to TRBJ2-7; TRBD1 matches 7 bases. The CDR3 spans 18 residues. Germline lookup yields CDR1 SGHTA and CDR2 FQGNSA. Germline trimming cut 1 base from V and 0 bases from J; bases unmatched to any gene: 12. CDR3 in DNA: TGTGCCAGCAGCTTAGTCCATCAGGACAGGCCCCCCTCCTACGAGCAGTACTTC. As protein: CASSLVHQDRPPSYEQYF.

The table lists this clonotype with a few counts. The chain couples TRBV3-1 to TRBJ2-1, with 12 bases fitting TRBD2. CDR1 and CDR2 (germline): LGHDT, YNNKEL (reference sequence). V dropped 3 bases and J dropped 4; count of bases not matched to a gene: 7. The CDR3 is made up of 17 amino acids. CDR3 protein: CASSHPRTSGIYNEQFF. The CDR3 DNA reads TGTGCCAGCAGCCATCCCCGGACTAGCGGGATTTACAATGAGCAGTTCTTC.

This clonotype was found a few times. The chain carries TRBV7-2 and TRBJ2-7; D is unresolved. CDR1 SGHTA and CDR2 FQGNSA come from the germline V gene. The CDR3 has 14 residues. Trimming shortened V by 2 bases and J by 0 bases, and 8 bases separated the two germline ends. CDR3 nucleotide sequence: TGTGCCAGCAGCTTATCGAGCGACTCCTACGAGCAGTACTTC. This gives the protein CASSLSSDSYEQYF. Supplemented by reference TRBV7-2 and TRBJ2-7, the full variable domain reads GAGVSQSPSNKVTEKGKDVELRCDPISGHTALYWYRQSLGQGLEFLIYFQGNSAPDKSGLPSDRFSAERTGGSVSTLTIQRTQQEDSAVYLCASSLSSDSYEQYFGPGTRLTVT.

This clonotype was seen a few times. The chain combines TRBV4-2 with TRBJ1-2; 8 nucleotides line up with TRBD1. The V and J ends lost 4 bases and 2 bases, in that order; junction bases with no gene match: 6. CDR1 LGHNA and CDR2 YNFKEQ come from the germline V gene. There are 15 residues in the CDR3. CDR3 in amino acids: CASSPQDRANYGYTF. The DNA of the CDR3 is TGTGCCAGCAGCCCCCAGGACAGGGCCAACTATGGCTACACCTTC.

This chain uses TRBV5-1 with TRBJ2-7; D remains ambiguous. The CDR3 loop spans 16 amino acids. Between the trimmed V and J ends, which lost 4 bases and 0 bases, there was a span of 17 bases. CDR1 is SGHRS, CDR2 YFSETQ, per germline. The CDR3 region has the DNA TGCGCCAGCAGCCCCTACTCAGAGACAAGCTCCTACGAGCAGTACTTC. Its translation: CASSPYSETSSYEQYF.

The chain links TRBV5-1 to TRBJ2-5; TRBD1 matches at 7 bases. Germline loops: CDR1 SGHRS, CDR2 YFSETQ. There are 15 residues in the CDR3. The J segment lost 5 bases and the V segment lost 2 bases, leaving 9 bases of the junction unmatched. The CDR3, as DNA: TGCGCCAGCAGCTTAGGGACAGAACTTGGGGAGACCCAGTACTTC. Its protein product is CASSLGTELGETQYF.

This clonotype was detected many times. The CDR3 sequence: CASSEWTGQETQYF. CDR3 coding DNA: TGTGCCAGCAGTGAATGGACAGGCCAAGAGACCCAGTACTTC. The chain links TRBV25-1 to TRBJ2-5, with 7 bases matching TRBD1. The CDR3 totals 14 residues. Trimming removed 1 base from V and 1 base from J; junction bases left unmatched: 0. The germline V gene encodes CDR1 MGHDK and CDR2 SYGVNS.

This rearrangement joins TRBV10-1 to TRBJ2-3; D gene ambiguous. This CDR3 comprises 14 residues. Per germline, CDR1 WNHNN and CDR2 SYGVQD (reference sequence). V was clipped by 3 bases and J by 0 bases, with 7 bases between them. The CDR3 region has the DNA TGCGCCAGCAGTGACGGACGGAGCACAGATACGCAGTATTTT. Amino acid sequence: CASSDGRSTDTQYF.

J is TRBJ2-5 and V is TRBV20-1; 10 bases map to TRBD2. The J call may be in error: the DNA end matches TRBJ2-7 better. CDR3 size: 16 residues. Germline-derived CDR1 and CDR2 are DFQATT and SNEGSKA (reference sequence). The CDR3 nucleotides read TGCAGTGCTCCCCCACGGCTAGCGGGAGAGTCGATCGAGCAGTACTTC. Amino acid sequence: CSAPPRLAGESIEQYF.

The gene calls are TRBV6-4 and TRBJ1-1; D gene uncertain. The CDR3 contains 15 residues. The V end lost 2 bases, the J end lost 0 bases, and 10 bases lay between the germline ends. Germline V lookup: CDR1 MRHNA, CDR2 SNTAGT. CDR3 in amino acids: CASSDLGRVNTEAFF. CDR3 in DNA: TGTGCCAGCAGTGACCTCGGACGGGTGAACACTGAAGCTTTCTTT.

The V call is TRBV27, the J call TRBJ2-1; 7 nucleotides agree with TRBD1. Germline loops: CDR1 MNHEY, CDR2 SMNVEV (reference sequence). The CDR3 runs 14 residues. V shed 2 bases and J 6 bases; nucleotides not matched to a gene: 4. The DNA of the CDR3 is TGTGCCAGCAGTTTAGGACAGGTGGTCAATGAGCAGTTCTTC. Encoded protein: CASSLGQVVNEQFF.

J is TRBJ1-5 and V is TRBV6-1; D perhaps matches TRBD1 (5 bases). The V end lost 3 bases, the J end lost 5 bases, and 11 bases lay between the germline ends. The CDR3 runs to 14 residues. The germline gives CDR1 MNHNS, CDR2 SASEGT. The chain's CDR3 is CASSDRDGYQPQHF. The CDR3 bases are TGTGCCAGCAGTGACCGGGACGGTTATCAGCCCCAGCATTTT.

The V and J genes are TRBV6-6 and TRBJ2-7, with D maybe TRBD1 (6 bases). The DNA end is a closer match to TRBJ2-5, so the J assignment may be wrong. Germline assignment: CDR1 MNHNY and CDR2 SVGAGI (reference sequence). This CDR3 is 12 amino acids long. CDR3 sequence (DNA): TGTGCCAGCAGGGGGGCCATGGAGACCCAGTACTTC. As protein: CASRGAMETQYF.

This clonotype has just a few counts. In DNA form, the CDR3 reads TGTGCCAGCAGTTCCCCTCCAGCGGGAAAAGAGACCCAGTACTTC. Its translation is CASSSPPAGKETQYF. J is TRBJ2-5 and V is TRBV6-6; 7 bases align to TRBD2. Trimming at V came to 4 bases and at J to 3 bases, leaving 8 bases not matched to a gene. Germline V lookup: CDR1 MNHNY, CDR2 SVGAGI (reference sequence). The CDR3 is 15 residues long.